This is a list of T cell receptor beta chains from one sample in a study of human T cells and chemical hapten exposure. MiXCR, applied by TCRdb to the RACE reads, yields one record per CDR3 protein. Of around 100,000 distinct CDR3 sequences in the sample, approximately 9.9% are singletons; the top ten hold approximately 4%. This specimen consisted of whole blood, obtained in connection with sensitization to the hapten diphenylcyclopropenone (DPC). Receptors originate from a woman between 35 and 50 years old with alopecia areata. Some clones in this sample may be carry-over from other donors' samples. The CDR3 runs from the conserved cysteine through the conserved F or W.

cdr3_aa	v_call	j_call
CASSQEFGDRGFEQFF	TRBV4-3	TRBJ2-1
CASSWGLAGDTQYF	TRBV28	TRBJ2-3
CASSLGPKEGIQYF	TRBV5-1	TRBJ2-4
CASPLRQGRDTEAFF	TRBV6-2/TRBV6-3	TRBJ1-1
CASSGTVLAGHNEQFF	TRBV5-6	TRBJ2-1
CASSLEAGTNSPLHF	TRBV7-8	TRBJ1-6
CASSSRRITDTQYF	TRBV14	TRBJ2-3
CASSQEWGSNEQFF	TRBV4-3	TRBJ2-1
CASGFGEEAFF	TRBV12-5	TRBJ1-1
CASSQDRIDTQYF	TRBV4-3	TRBJ2-3
CASSPGEKLFF	TRBV18	TRBJ1-4
CASSQETGAEAFF	TRBV4-1	TRBJ1-1
CVSSSSPGQGTEKLFF	TRBV7-9	TRBJ1-4